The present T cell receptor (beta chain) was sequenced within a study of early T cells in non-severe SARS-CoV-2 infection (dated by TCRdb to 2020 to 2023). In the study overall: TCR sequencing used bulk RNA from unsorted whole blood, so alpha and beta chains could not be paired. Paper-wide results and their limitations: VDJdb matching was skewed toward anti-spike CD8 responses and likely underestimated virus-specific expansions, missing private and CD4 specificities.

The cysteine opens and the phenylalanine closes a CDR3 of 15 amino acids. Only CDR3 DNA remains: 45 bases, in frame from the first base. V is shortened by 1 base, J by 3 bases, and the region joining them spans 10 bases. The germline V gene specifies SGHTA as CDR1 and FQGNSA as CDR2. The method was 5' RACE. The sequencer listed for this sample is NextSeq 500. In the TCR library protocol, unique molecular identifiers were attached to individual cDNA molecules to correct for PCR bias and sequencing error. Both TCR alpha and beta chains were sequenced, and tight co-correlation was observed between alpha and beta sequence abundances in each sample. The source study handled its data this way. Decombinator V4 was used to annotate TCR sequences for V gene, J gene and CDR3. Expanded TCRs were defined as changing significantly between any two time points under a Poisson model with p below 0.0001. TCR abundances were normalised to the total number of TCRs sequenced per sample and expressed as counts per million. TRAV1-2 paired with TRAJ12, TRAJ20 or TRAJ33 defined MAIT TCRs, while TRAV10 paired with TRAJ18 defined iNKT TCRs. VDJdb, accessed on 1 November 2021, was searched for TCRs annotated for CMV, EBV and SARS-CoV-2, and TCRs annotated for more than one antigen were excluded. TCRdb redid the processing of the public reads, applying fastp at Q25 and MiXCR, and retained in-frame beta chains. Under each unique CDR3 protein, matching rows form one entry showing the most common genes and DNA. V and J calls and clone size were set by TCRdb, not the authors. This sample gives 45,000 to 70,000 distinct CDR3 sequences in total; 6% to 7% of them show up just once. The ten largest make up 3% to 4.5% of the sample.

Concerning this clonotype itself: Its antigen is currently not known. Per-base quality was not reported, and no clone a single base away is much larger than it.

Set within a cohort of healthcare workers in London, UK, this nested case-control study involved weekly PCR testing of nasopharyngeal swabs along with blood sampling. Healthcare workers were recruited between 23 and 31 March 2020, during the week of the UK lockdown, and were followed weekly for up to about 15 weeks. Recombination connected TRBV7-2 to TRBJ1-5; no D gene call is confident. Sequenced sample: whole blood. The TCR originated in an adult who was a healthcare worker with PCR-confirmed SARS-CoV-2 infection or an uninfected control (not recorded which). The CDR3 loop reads CASSLDGDFNQPQHF. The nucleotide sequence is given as TGTGCCAGCAGCTTAGATGGAGATTTCAATCAGCCCCAGCATTTT.